Following are 23 T cell receptor beta chains from one sample sequenced in a study of OX40 agonist ivuxolimab in advanced cancers. TCRdb's copy holds only in-frame clones and misses some; the assay was immunoSEQ multiplex PCR. The sample lists approximately 58,000 clones; roughly three quarters were seen once. The sequenced sample was CD4+ or CD8+ T cells sorted from blood, obtained in a trial of the OX40 agonist ivuxolimab. The receptor source for this set is an adult with an advanced solid tumor such as melanoma, head and neck, liver or kidney cancer.

The chain joins TRBV6-6 to TRBJ2-7; 9 bases agree with TRBD1. With V trimmed by 5 bases and J by 4 bases, 6 bases remained unmatched. Looked up from germline, CDR1 is MNHNY and CDR2 is SVGAGI (reference sequence). The CDR3 is 14 residues long. CDR3 in DNA: TGTGCCAGCAGTGTTACAGGGGGCCGTTACGAGCAGTACTTC. Translated, it gives CASSVTGGRYEQYF.

The chain recombines TRBV7-3 with TRBJ2-3; 8 bases agree with TRBD2. Looked up from germline, CDR1 is SGHTA and CDR2 is FQGTGA. Germline trimming cut 4 bases from V and 2 bases from J; bases unmatched to any gene: 14. The CDR3 runs 18 residues. CDR3 region: CASSSKGRVAGPTDTQYF. CDR3 bases: TGTGCCAGCAGCTCGAAGGGGAGGGTAGCGGGGCCCACAGATACGCAGTATTTT.

This chain connects TRBV6-5 to TRBJ2-2; the match to TRBD1 covers 8 bases. J was trimmed by 6 bases and V by 0 bases; bases with no gene match: 6. There are 16 residues in the CDR3. Germline V gives CDR1 MNHEY, CDR2 SVGAGI. CDR3 DNA sequence: TGTGCCAGCAGTTACTCGCCCGGACAGGGCTCCGGGGAGCTGTTTTTT. This gives the protein CASSYSPGQGSGELFF.

This sequence joins TRBV30 and TRBJ1-4; 8 bases are shared with TRBD1. The length of the CDR3 is 16 residues. V shed 1 base, J shed 2 bases, and the junction held 6 bases outside the gene matches. Germline CDR1 reads GTSNPN; CDR2 reads SVGIG (reference sequence). CDR3 coding DNA: TGTGCCTGGAGTGGGCAGGGGGCGCCGACTAATGAAAAACTGTTTTTT. This codes for CAWSGQGAPTNEKLFF.

The chain joins TRBV6-5 to TRBJ1-2; the D gene is possibly TRBD1 (5 bases). CDR1 and CDR2 (germline): MNHEY, SVGAGI. This CDR3 has 14 amino acids. Trimming took off 6 bases at V and 5 bases at J, with 16 bases between the two ends. The CDR3 DNA reads TGTGCCAGCAGCCGGGGCTCCCGGAGGTATGGCTACACCTTC. Translating gives CASSRGSRRYGYTF.

The genes are TRBV6-1 and TRBJ2-7, with a tentative D call TRBD2 (6 bases). CDR3 length: 13 residues. Germline CDR1 is MNHNS and CDR2 is SASEGT. V gave up 7 bases and J gave up 6 bases, with 16 bases separating them. The DNA of the CDR3 is TGTGCCAGCACCGCCGGGGATAGCGGCGAGCAGTACTTC. It codes for CASTAGDSGEQYF.

This rearrangement joins TRBV9 to TRBJ2-1; 9 nucleotides agree with TRBD2. The ends lost 1 base at V and 6 bases at J; junction bases unmatched: 14. This CDR3 is 18 amino acids long. Per germline, CDR1 SGDLS and CDR2 YYNGEE. CDR3 sequence reads: CASSVSPIGAGGRNEQFF. Written as DNA, the CDR3 is TGTGCCAGCAGCGTATCCCCCATTGGGGCGGGGGGGCGCAATGAGCAGTTCTTC. Using reference TRBV9 and TRBJ2-1 for the parts outside the CDR3, the full variable domain is DSGVTQTPKHLITATGQRVTLRCSPRSGDLSVYWYQQSLDQGLQFLIQYYNGEERAKGNILERFSAQQFPDLHSELNLSSLELGDSALYFCASSVSPIGAGGRNEQFFGPGTRLTVL.

This chain uses TRBV10-3 with TRBJ2-5; D may be TRBD2 (6 bases). Trimming removed 10 bases at V and 2 bases at J, with 26 bases between. Per germline, CDR1 ENHRY and CDR2 SYGVKD. The CDR3 runs to 17 residues. The CDR3 DNA reads as TGTGCCACGGCGGGGCCGAGTACGAGCCCGTTACAAGAGACCCAGTACTTC. As protein: CATAGPSTSPLQETQYF.

J is TRBJ2-5 and V is TRBV19; no reliable D call. The CDR3 contains 13 residues. Germline V lookup: CDR1 LNHDA, CDR2 SQIVND (reference sequence). V gave up 2 bases and J gave up 4 bases, with 8 bases separating them. Written as DNA, the CDR3 is TGTGCCAGTAGTATAACCAGCGTAGAGACCCAGTACTTC. Its translation: CASSITSVETQYF. The complete variable domain, with remaining parts taken from reference TRBV19 and TRBJ2-5, reads DGGITQSPKYLFRKEGQNVTLSCEQNLNHDAMYWYRQDPGQGLRLIYYSQIVNDFQKGDIAEGYSVSREKKESFPLTVTSAQKNPTAFYLCASSITSVETQYFGPGTRLLVL.

This chain uses TRBV19 with TRBJ2-5, with a tentative D call TRBD2 (7 bases). Germline V lookup: CDR1 LNHDA, CDR2 SQIVND (reference sequence). V was shortened by 5 bases and J by 2 bases, with 12 bases between the two germline ends. The length of the CDR3 is 14 residues. CDR3 loop: CASSPGGAQETQYF. The DNA of the CDR3 is TGTGCCAGTAGTCCTGGGGGGGCACAAGAGACCCAGTACTTC. Using reference TRBV19 and TRBJ2-5 for the parts outside the CDR3, the full variable domain is DGGITQSPKYLFRKEGQNVTLSCEQNLNHDAMYWYRQDPGQGLRLIYYSQIVNDFQKGDIAEGYSVSREKKESFPLTVTSAQKNPTAFYLCASSPGGAQETQYFGPGTRLLVL.

This clone was found a few times. The rearrangement links TRBV11-2 to TRBJ1-3; D is unresolved. The CDR3 covers 12 residues. The V and J ends lost 3 bases and 4 bases respectively, with 4 bases between them. Germline V gives CDR1 SGHAT, CDR2 FQNNGV. CDR3 in DNA: TGTGCCAGCAGCTTCAAGGGAAACACCATATATTTT. It is translated as CASSFKGNTIYF.

Here the CDR3 DNA reads TGTGCCAGCAGCACCCTTCCCAGGGCGAATGGCTACACCTTC. Translation gives CASSTLPRANGYTF. J is TRBJ1-2 and V is TRBV7-3; TRBD1 might be the D (5 bases). V shed 5 bases and J shed 6 bases, with 16 bases lying between them. CDR1 is SGHTA, CDR2 FQGTGA, per germline. The CDR3 is 14 amino acids.

The chain is built from TRBV5-6 and TRBJ2-1, with D perhaps TRBD2 (6 bases). The CDR3 is made up of 13 amino acids. Germline CDR1 is SGHDT and CDR2 is YYEEEE. V lost 2 bases to trimming and J lost 6 bases, with 9 bases between them. CDR3 bases: TGTGCCAGCAGCTTCGGGACTCTCAATGAGCAGTTCTTC. This translates into CASSFGTLNEQFF.

V usage is TRBV7-3 and J usage is TRBJ2-3; D not resolved. Germline CDR1 reads SGHTA; CDR2 reads FQGTGA. Trimming shortened V by 1 base and J by 4 bases, and 3 bases separated the two germline ends. CDR3 size: 12 residues. The CDR3 DNA sequence: TGTGCCAGCAGCTTAAAGTCAGATACGCAGTATTTT. It yields the protein CASSLKSDTQYF.

This clone was seen only a few times. The chain is built from TRBV5-6 and TRBJ2-3, with TRBD1 matching over 7 bases. The CDR3 extends over 15 amino acids. The V gene end was trimmed by 0 bases and the J gene end by 1 base; junction bases not matched to a gene: 2. The germline V gene has CDR1 SGHDT and CDR2 YYEEEE. CDR3 in DNA: TGTGCCAGCAGCTTGGAGGGGGCAGGCACAGATACGCAGTATTTT. Amino acid sequence: CASSLEGAGTDTQYF.

This clone was observed many times. The CDR3 sequence is CASSIQGSNSQPQHF. The CDR3 DNA follows: TGTGCCAGTAGTATACAGGGGAGTAACAGTCAGCCCCAGCATTTT. This rearrangement joins TRBV19 to TRBJ1-5; weak D call: TRBD1 (6 bases). The CDR3 loop spans 15 amino acids. Per the germline V gene, CDR1 is LNHDA and CDR2 is SQIVND (reference sequence). The V and J ends lost 2 bases and 6 bases respectively, with 14 bases between them.

The V and J genes are TRBV7-8 and TRBJ1-5; D unclear. Trimming removed 1 base at V and 0 bases at J, with 7 bases between. Germline lookup yields CDR1 SGHVS and CDR2 FQNEAQ. This CDR3 is built from 15 residues. The CDR3 bases are TGTGCCAGCAGCTTAGGGGCAGTTAGCAATCAGCCCCAGCATTTT. This translates into CASSLGAVSNQPQHF.

The chain links TRBV30 to TRBJ1-3; unclear D gene. Per germline, CDR1 GTSNPN and CDR2 SVGIG (reference sequence). This CDR3 has 12 amino acids. V gave up 3 bases and J gave up 1 base, with 4 bases separating them. The CDR3 DNA follows: TGTGCCTGGAGGTGGTCTGGAAACACCATATATTTT. Its protein is CAWRWSGNTIYF.

V is TRBV6-1 and J is TRBJ1-3; a weak D match, TRBD1 (5 bases). Germline V gene sequence: CDR1 MNHNS, CDR2 SASEGT. This CDR3 is 15 amino acids long. Trimming cost V 2 bases and J 2 bases, with 10 bases left between them. CDR3 bases: TGTGCCAGCAGTGAACATGGAGGGGCTGGAAACACCATATATTTT. Its protein is CASSEHGGAGNTIYF.

The chain has TRBV28 and TRBJ2-5, with a possible D match to TRBD2 (6 bases). CDR1 and CDR2 (germline): MDHEN, SYDVKM. The CDR3 is 15 amino acids. Trimming took 4 bases from V and 0 from J, leaving 12 bases between them. The CDR3 DNA reads TGTGCCAGCAGTTCGGCCGGGGACTACCAAGAGACCCAGTACTTC. It encodes CASSSAGDYQETQYF. Full variable domain (remainder filled in from reference TRBV28 and TRBJ2-5): DVKVTQSSRYLVKRTGEKVFLECVQDMDHENMFWYRQDPGLGLRLIYFSYDVKMKEKGDIPEGYSVSREKKERFSLILESASTNQTSMYLCASSSAGDYQETQYFGPGTRLLVL.

The chain employs TRBV2 and TRBJ2-3, with D possibly matching TRBD2 (5 bases). This CDR3 has 14 residues. The germline V gene encodes CDR1 SNHLY and CDR2 FYNNEI. V lost 5 bases to trimming and J lost 6 bases, with 15 bases between them. The CDR3 spells CASSLASQLDTQYF. The CDR3 DNA sequence: TGTGCCAGCAGTTTAGCTAGCCAGTTGGATACGCAGTATTTT.

The chain uses TRBV7-3 and TRBJ1-2; no definite D call. Trimming stripped 1 base from V and 8 bases from J, with 17 bases between. Germline CDR1 reads SGHTA; CDR2 reads FQGTGA. There are 15 residues in the CDR3. CDR3 amino acids: CASSLMARGDDGYTF. The DNA of the CDR3 is TGTGCCAGCAGCTTAATGGCTCGGGGAGACGACGGCTACACCTTC.

This chain joins TRBV5-8 and TRBJ2-3; maybe TRBD2 (7 bases). Germline-derived CDR1 and CDR2 are SGHTS and YDEGEE. With 4 bases removed from V and 4 bases from J, the gap between germline ends came to 19 bases. The CDR3 runs 16 residues. CDR3 sequence: CASSLHHREGADTQYF. In nucleotides, the CDR3 is TGTGCCAGCAGCCTACACCACAGGGAGGGGGCAGATACGCAGTATTTT.